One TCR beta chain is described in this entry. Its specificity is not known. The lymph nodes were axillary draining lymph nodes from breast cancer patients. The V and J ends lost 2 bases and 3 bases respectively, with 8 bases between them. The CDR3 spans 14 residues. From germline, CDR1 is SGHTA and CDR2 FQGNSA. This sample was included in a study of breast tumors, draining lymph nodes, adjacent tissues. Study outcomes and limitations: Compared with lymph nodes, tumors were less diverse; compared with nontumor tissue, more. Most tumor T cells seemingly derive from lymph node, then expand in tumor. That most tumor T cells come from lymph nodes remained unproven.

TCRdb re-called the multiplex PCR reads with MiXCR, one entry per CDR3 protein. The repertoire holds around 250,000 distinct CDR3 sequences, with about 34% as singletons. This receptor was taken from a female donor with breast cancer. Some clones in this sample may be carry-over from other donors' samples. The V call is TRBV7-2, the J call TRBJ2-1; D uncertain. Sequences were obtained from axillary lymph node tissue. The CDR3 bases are TGTGCCAGCAGCTTATGGATCGGCTACAATGAGCAGTTCTTC. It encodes CASSLWIGYNEQFF.